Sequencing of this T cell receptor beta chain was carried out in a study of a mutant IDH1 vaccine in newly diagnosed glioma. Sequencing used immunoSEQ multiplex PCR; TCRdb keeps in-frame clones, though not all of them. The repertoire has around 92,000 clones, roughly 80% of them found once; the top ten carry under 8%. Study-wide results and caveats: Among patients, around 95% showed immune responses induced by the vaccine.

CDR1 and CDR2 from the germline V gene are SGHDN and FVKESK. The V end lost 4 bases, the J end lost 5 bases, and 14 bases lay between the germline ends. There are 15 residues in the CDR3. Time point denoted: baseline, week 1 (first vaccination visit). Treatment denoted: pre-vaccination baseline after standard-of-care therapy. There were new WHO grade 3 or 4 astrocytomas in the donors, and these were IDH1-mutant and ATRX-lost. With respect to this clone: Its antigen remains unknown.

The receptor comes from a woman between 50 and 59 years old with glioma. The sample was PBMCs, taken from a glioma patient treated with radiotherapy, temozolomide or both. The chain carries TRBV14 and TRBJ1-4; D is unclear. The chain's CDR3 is CASSPRTGINEKLFF. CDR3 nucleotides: TGTGCCAGCAGCCCTCGGACGGGTATAAATGAAAAACTGTTTTTT.